This T cell receptor beta chain derives from a study of cytomegalovirus exposure and HLA in healthy donors. 13 Jbeta primers and 60 Vbeta primers were used for the PCR. Using immunoSEQ multiplex PCR, the repertoire was profiled, and TCRdb retains in-frame clones only, with some absent. Of over 150,000 clones in the sample, just under 75% were seen once. The study, taken as a whole, reports: No immune exposure information besides CMV serostatus was available. When analyzed later, the rates of TCR association showed variation by HLA locus, with DRB1 the most and HLA-C the fewest.

Notes on this clone: Its antigen is still unknown.

V lost 3 bases, J lost 6 bases, and 6 bases stayed unmatched. CDR3 length equals 15 residues. Germline V gives CDR1 SGHRS, CDR2 YFSETQ. Sequencing was carried out using PBMCs. The V gene is TRBV5-1, the J gene TRBJ2-1; 10 bases map to TRBD2. The clonotype comes from a woman in her 30s in good health and CMV-seropositive. The CDR3 loop is CASSYRTSGGNEQFF. The CDR3 DNA sequence: TGCGCCAGCAGCTATCGGACTAGCGGAGGCAATGAGCAGTTCTTC. Filled out from reference TRBV5-1 and TRBJ2-1, the complete variable domain reads KAGVTQTPRYLIKTRGQQVTLSCSPISGHRSVSWYQQTPGQGLQFLFEYFSETQRNKGNFPGRFSGRQFSNSRSEMNVSTLELGDSALYLCASSYRTSGGNEQFFGPGTRLTVL.